This T cell receptor beta chain was sequenced in a study of T cell repertoires in cytomegalovirus infection (dated by TCRdb to about 2019). For the wider study: Donor HLA type was relevant to the analysis, because carriage of CMV infection together with the matching HLA type was indicated by public TCR beta signatures.

This clonotype was seen at least ten times. What this receptor recognizes is not known. No qualities accompany the bases; no much larger clone lies one base away. The paper's findings and limits, for the study overall: In both this cohort and an independent cohort of 352 donors, the cumulative frequency of public TCR beta family members distinguished carriers of CMV infection plus the relevant HLA type. In the ex vivo response, HLA-C-restricted CMV-specific TCR beta clonotypes were dominant, and in two of eight donors the single most frequent clonotype came from this HLA-C-restricted group.

The sample was run on an Illumina HiSeq 1500. TCRdb reworked the public reads: Q25 trimming with fastp, MiXCR clone assembly, productive beta chains retained. One record per CDR3 amino acid sequence lists the most common genes and DNA. The sample has about 490,000 distinct CDR3 sequences on record, 10% to 12% of them singletons. Together, the top ten hold 10% of the sample. V was cut back by 3 bases and J by 7 bases, leaving a gap of 13 bases between them. CDR1 and CDR2 are drawn from the germline V gene: LGHNT, FRNRAP. The CDR3 holds 14 amino acids from the cysteine to the phenylalanine. CDR3 DNA only is kept here, 42 bases in frame from base 1.

The V and J genes are TRBV12-5 and TRBJ1-5; no D gene can be assigned with confidence. This sequence originates from a human donor in good health (CMV status not recorded). Some clones in this sample may be carry-over from other donors' samples. The sequenced sample was PBMCs. The bases are TGTGCTAGTGGTTTTCGGTCAGATGGACAGCCCCAGCATTTT. It specifies CASGFRSDGQPQHF.